This T cell receptor beta chain was observed in a study of cytomegalovirus exposure and HLA in healthy donors. Study-wide context: Samples from HLA-typed donors yielded about 80 million unique TCRs in an early data release. Study-level points and caveats: For most subjects, TCR beta sequences were reported to predict HLA-A and HLA-B alleles with accuracy. Immune exposure was documented only through CMV serostatus.

Of note for this clone: Its antigen is unidentified. One junction end disagrees with the germline gene, perhaps due to a read error.

The CDR3 spans 12 residues. Germline lookup yields CDR1 SEHNR and CDR2 FQNEAQ (reference sequence). Donors counted as nominally healthy when sampled, yet unrecorded immune exposures were likely. PCR primers comprised 60 Vbeta and 13 Jbeta primers. Some clones are missing from TCRdb's copy, which holds only in-frame ones; the method was immunoSEQ multiplex PCR. The sample lists more than 100,000 clones, more than 65% occurring once. V and J are TRBV7-9 and TRBJ2-5; D is ambiguous. The sample comprised PBMCs. The origin of this receptor is a woman in her late teens or twenties in good health and CMV-seropositive. CDR3 sequence (DNA): TGTTCCAGCAGCTTAGCCCGGGAGACCCAGTACTTC. The encoded protein is CSSSLARETQYF.